Following are 21 T cell receptor beta chains from one sample sequenced in a study of blood T cells in healthy people across ages. PCR was performed a second time for roughly 7 to 12 cycles using a sample-barcoded 5' primer and a J-beta primer mix. A single record per CDR3 protein comes from TCRdb applying MiXCR to the 5' RACE reads. Among 550,000 to 700,000 distinct CDR3 sequences listed, 25% to 30% were seen once. Sequencing was carried out using blood. Receptors were obtained from a woman in her seventies in good health.

This clonotype was picked up a small number of times. This chain uses TRBV9 with TRBJ2-5; D remains unclear. CDR3 length: 14 residues. Germline CDR1 reads SGDLS; CDR2 reads YYNGEE. The V end lost 2 bases, the J end lost 1 base, and 9 bases lay between the germline ends. CDR3 protein: CASSVMGIQETQYF. CDR3 DNA sequence: TGTGCCAGCAGCGTTATGGGTATCCAAGAGACCCAGTACTTC. Supplemented by reference TRBV9 and TRBJ2-5, the full variable domain reads DSGVTQTPKHLITATGQRVTLRCSPRSGDLSVYWYQQSLDQGLQFLIQYYNGEERAKGNILERFSAQQFPDLHSELNLSSLELGDSALYFCASSVMGIQETQYFGPGTRLLVL.

This clonotype came up a few times. At one of its ends the junction is not consistent with the germline gene, which may arise from a read error. The chain is built from TRBV3-1 and TRBJ2-1; D is perhaps TRBD2 (7 bases). Germline lookup yields CDR1 LGHDT and CDR2 YNNKEL (reference sequence). The CDR3 contains 14 residues. CDR3 nucleotides: TGTGCCAGCAGCCTCCTCGGGGGGCACAATAAGCAGTTCTTC. Amino acid sequence: CASSLLGGHNKQFF.

This clonotype was seen more than once but under ten times. The J gene is TRBJ1-1, the V gene TRBV10-3; no clear D. CDR1 ENHRY and CDR2 SYGVKD come from the germline V gene. The CDR3 runs 13 residues. V lost 2 bases and J 8 bases, leaving 12 bases between the germline ends. The CDR3 sequence is CAISETNIGEAFF. The CDR3 bases are TGTGCCATCAGTGAGACCAACATCGGGGAAGCTTTCTTT.

The chain links TRBV9 to TRBJ2-2; D might be TRBD1 or TRBD2, each matching 5 bases. The V gene's germline CDR1 is SGDLS and CDR2 YYNGEE. Trimming stripped 2 bases from V and 5 bases from J, with 19 bases between. This CDR3 contains 17 residues. The CDR3 reads CASSVSEAAGLTGELFF. The CDR3 DNA is TGTGCCAGCAGCGTGTCCGAAGCGGCAGGGCTTACCGGGGAGCTGTTTTTT.

A remark on this clonotype: An end of the junction differs from the germline gene, which may be a read error. The CDR3 DNA sequence: TGTGCCAGCAGCCAAGAGGTTAGGTCTAGCAATCAGCCCCATCATTTT. Translated: CASSQEVRSSNQPHHF. This chain uses TRBV4-2 with TRBJ1-5; unclear D gene. Germline CDR1 is LGHNA and CDR2 is YNFKEQ. This CDR3 has 16 residues.

This clonotype showed up just a few times. The chain uses TRBV11-2 and TRBJ2-3; D possibly corresponds to TRBD2 (5 bases). Germline CDR1 reads SGHAT; CDR2 reads FQNNGV. The ends were cut back, 5 bases at V and 6 bases at J, with 12 bases in the middle. The CDR3 is 13 residues long. The CDR3: CASSLTTIDTQYF. Written as DNA, the CDR3 is TGTGCCAGCAGCCTTACGACTATTGATACGCAGTATTTT.

The rearrangement uses TRBV20-1 and TRBJ2-1; 9 bases are a match to TRBD2. The V gene's germline CDR1 is DFQATT and CDR2 SNEGSKA (reference sequence). V was clipped by 4 bases and J by 8 bases; unmatched bases: 18. This CDR3 comprises 17 residues. CDR3: CSANKRGAGGIMYEQFF. The DNA for the CDR3 is TGCAGTGCTAACAAGAGAGGGGCGGGGGGGATAATGTATGAGCAGTTCTTC.

The chain carries TRBV4-3 and TRBJ2-7; D perhaps matches TRBD1 (6 bases). Trimming shortened V by 1 base and J by 4 bases, and 14 bases separated the two germline ends. Germline CDR1 reads LGHNA; CDR2 reads YSLEER. The CDR3 is made up of 15 amino acids. The CDR3 loop is CASSQVGTSGYEQYF. CDR3 DNA sequence: TGCGCCAGCAGCCAAGTGGGGACATCAGGGTACGAGCAGTACTTC.

This clonotype was counted a few times. The chain joins TRBV6-2 or TRBV6-3 to TRBJ2-3, with a tentative D call TRBD2 (6 bases). Per germline, CDR1 MNHEY and CDR2 SVGEGT. V lost 4 bases, J lost 2 bases, and 16 bases lay in between. This CDR3 contains 16 residues. CDR3 nucleotides: TGTGCCAGCAGTTTAGGGCTTAGCGGCCCCACAGATACGCAGTATTTT. It translates to CASSLGLSGPTDTQYF.

The table lists this clonotype with a few counts. The V gene is TRBV6-2 or TRBV6-3, the J gene TRBJ1-1; D is perhaps TRBD1 (6 bases). The V end lost 2 bases, the J end lost 0 bases, and 10 bases lay between the germline ends. CDR1 is MNHEY and CDR2 is SVGEGT in the germline V gene. CDR3 size: 15 residues. CDR3 in DNA: TGTGCCAGCAGTTACCAGGGGACATTGAACACTGAAGCTTTCTTT. Translating it yields CASSYQGTLNTEAFF.

This clonotype was recorded a few times. The junction differs from germline at one of its ends, possibly a read error. The chain combines TRBV6-5 with TRBJ2-7; D uncertain. With the DNA end fitting TRBJ2-1 better, the J assignment may be wrong. The CDR3 runs 13 residues. Germline V gives CDR1 MNHEY, CDR2 SVGAGI. The CDR3 DNA follows: TGTGCCAGCAGTGCCCGACTTGCAAATGGGCAGTTCTTC. Its protein product is CASSARLANGQFF.

For this clonotype: Since the CDR3 does not end with the conserved phenylalanine or tryptophan, this likely comes from a read error. In DNA, the CDR3 is TGCAGCGTTGCCGGACAGGACCAGATATCCTACAATGAGCAGTTCCTC. Amino acids: CSVAGQDQISYNEQFL. The V gene is TRBV29-1, the J gene TRBJ2-1; 7 positions match TRBD1. There are 16 residues in the CDR3. From germline, CDR1 is SQVTM and CDR2 ANQGSEA. The V and J ends lost 4 bases and 1 base, in that order; junction bases with no gene match: 10.

The chain joins TRBV7-9 to TRBJ1-2; 7 bases agree with TRBD1. Germline trimming cut 5 bases from V and 0 bases from J; bases unmatched to any gene: 6. This CDR3 contains 15 residues. CDR1 SEHNR and CDR2 FQNEAQ come from the germline V gene (reference sequence). Here the CDR3 DNA reads TGTGCCAGCAGCCGACAGGGTAATTCTAACTATGGCTACACCTTC. As protein: CASSRQGNSNYGYTF.

CDR3 amino acids: CASKTGGTRNSPLHF. As DNA, the CDR3 is TGTGCCAGCAAAACGGGGGGGACCCGAAATTCACCCCTCCACTTT. The J gene is TRBJ1-6, the V gene TRBV12-3 or TRBV12-4; D is perhaps TRBD1 (5 bases). V gave up 7 bases and J gave up 7 bases, with 17 bases separating them. The CDR3 has 15 amino acids.

The rearrangement joins TRBV9 to TRBJ1-3, with D unclear. This CDR3 spans 16 amino acids. Trimming pared 0 bases from V and 1 base from J, leaving 11 bases between. Per the germline V gene, CDR1 is SGDLS and CDR2 is YYNGEE. CDR3 protein: CASSVAAFISGNTIYF. The CDR3 DNA reads as TGTGCCAGCAGCGTAGCCGCGTTCATTTCTGGAAACACCATATATTTT.

This clonotype has a handful of counts. The chain recombines TRBV19 with TRBJ2-1; D is uncertain. V gave up 7 bases and J gave up 0 bases, with 13 bases separating them. Germline-derived CDR1 and CDR2 are LNHDA and SQIVND (reference sequence). The CDR3 sequence is 15 residues long. CDR3 sequence: CASKYGQSSYNEQFF. Written as DNA, the CDR3 is TGTGCCAGTAAATACGGGCAAAGCTCCTACAATGAGCAGTTCTTC.

The CDR3 nucleotides read TGCAGTGCTAGACAACATGGGAGTAACTATGGCTACACCTTC. This sequence encodes CSARQHGSNYGYTF. The chain employs TRBV20-1 and TRBJ1-2; D uncertain. This CDR3 is 14 amino acids long. V lost 2 bases and J lost 1, with 11 bases in between. The germline gives CDR1 DFQATT, CDR2 SNEGSKA (reference sequence).

The rearrangement joins TRBV20-1 to TRBJ1-5; 7 bases are a match to TRBD1. Trimming cost V 0 bases and J 3 bases; bases outside gene matches: 8. The CDR3 runs 16 residues. CDR1 is DFQATT and CDR2 is SNEGSKA in the germline V gene (reference sequence). The CDR3 DNA reads TGCAGTGCTAGAGAAGGAGGACAGGCCCCCAATCAGCCCCAGCATTTT. It translates to CSAREGGQAPNQPQHF.

This sequence joins TRBV5-1 and TRBJ1-2; D is unresolved. Per germline, CDR1 SGHRS and CDR2 YFSETQ. The CDR3 loop spans 14 amino acids. Trimming shortened V by 4 bases and J by 8 bases, and 18 bases separated the two germline ends. CDR3 DNA sequence: TGCGCCAGCAGCCCTGAGGTTCAGGATCGAGGCTACACCTTC. Protein product: CASSPEVQDRGYTF.

At least ten counts were recorded for this clonotype. The chain is built from TRBV6-5 and TRBJ2-3; D may be TRBD1 (5 bases). The CDR3 has 15 residues. Trimming removed 2 bases at V and 5 bases at J, with 14 bases between. The germline V gene has CDR1 MNHEY and CDR2 SVGAGI. In nucleotides, the CDR3 is TGTGCCAGCAGTTACGAAAGGGGATCGGGAGATACGCAGTATTTT. This codes for CASSYERGSGDTQYF.

The rearrangement joins TRBV6-6 to TRBJ2-1, with TRBD2 identical over 8 bases. Germline V CDR1 and CDR2: MNHNY, SVGAGI (reference sequence). Unmatched junction bases numbered 5, after V lost 5 bases and J lost 5 bases. This CDR3 spans 14 amino acids. The CDR3: CASSVSGKDNEQFF. The CDR3 DNA follows: TGTGCCAGCAGTGTTAGCGGGAAGGACAATGAGCAGTTCTTC.